What follows are 26 T cell receptor beta chains derived from one specimen sequenced in a study of shared clonotypes between healthy human individuals. The assay was immunoSEQ multiplex PCR, and TCRdb's table has in-frame clones only and misses some. The top ten hold about 33% of the sample, which has roughly 720,000 clones, less than 95% seen once. Sequencing input: memory CD8+ T cells from PBMCs. Subset reported: CD45RO+ cells pooled with CCR7-negative TemRA cells. These receptors all come from a man between 18 and 35 years old in good health. Some clones in this sample may be carry-over from other donors' samples.

The rearrangement links TRBV18 to TRBJ2-2; D is undetermined. V was pared by 4 bases and J by 5 bases, with 14 bases between. CDR1 and CDR2 (germline): KGHSH, LQKENI. The CDR3 has 15 amino acids. The CDR3 sequence is CASSLSDRGTGELFF. The DNA for the CDR3 is TGTGCCAGCTCACTCTCGGATCGTGGGACCGGGGAGCTGTTTTTT.

The chain joins TRBV7-9 to TRBJ2-1; D may be TRBD1 (6 bases). V was trimmed by 5 bases and J by 8 bases, leaving 25 bases between them. Germline CDR1 and CDR2: SEHNR and FQNEAQ (reference sequence). The CDR3 spans 17 residues. Written as DNA, the CDR3 is TGTGCCAGCAGCGACTCCGGGACATTTCCCCCAACTCATGAGCAGTTCTTC. Translation: CASSDSGTFPPTHEQFF.

This chain links TRBV9 with TRBJ2-2, with D possibly matching TRBD1 (6 bases). The germline V gene encodes CDR1 SGDLS and CDR2 YYNGEE. V dropped 1 base and J dropped 6 bases, with 16 bases sitting between them. The CDR3 has 16 amino acids. The chain's CDR3 is CASSVWAGEMPGELFF. The CDR3, as DNA: TGTGCCAGCAGCGTATGGGCAGGGGAAATGCCCGGGGAGCTGTTTTTT.

This chain uses TRBV4-1 with TRBJ2-7; tentatively, D is TRBD1 or TRBD2 (5 bases each). From germline, CDR1 is MGHRA and CDR2 YSYEKL. CDR3 length equals 14 residues. The V end lost 2 bases, the J end lost 3 bases, and 11 bases lay between the germline ends. The CDR3, as DNA: TGCGCCAGCAGCCAAAGGGACGGAGTCTACGAGCAGTACTTC. It encodes CASSQRDGVYEQYF.

V and J are TRBV2 and TRBJ1-2, with D uncertain. CDR3 length equals 15 residues. V gave up 5 bases and J gave up 3 bases, with 16 bases separating them. Germline lookup yields CDR1 SNHLY and CDR2 FYNNEI. The CDR3 loop reads CASSPDSPVDYGYTF. Written as DNA, the CDR3 is TGTGCCAGCAGTCCCGACTCGCCCGTCGACTATGGCTACACCTTC. Using reference TRBV2 and TRBJ1-2 for the parts outside the CDR3, the full variable domain is EPEVTQTPSHQVTQMGQEVILRCVPISNHLYFYWYRQILGQKVEFLVSFYNNEISEKSEIFDDQFSVERPDGSNFTLKIRSTKLEDSAMYFCASSPDSPVDYGYTFGSGTRLTVV.

This rearrangement joins TRBV5-5 to TRBJ2-3, with D perhaps TRBD2 (6 bases). The germline V gene encodes CDR1 SGHKS and CDR2 YYEKEE (reference sequence). The V end lost 4 bases, the J end lost 4 bases, and 19 bases lay between the germline ends. The CDR3 covers 16 residues. The CDR3 coding sequence is TGTGCCAGCAGCCGAACCCTAGCGTCGAGCCCAGATACGCAGTATTTT. This codes for CASSRTLASSPDTQYF.

This chain links TRBV27 with TRBJ2-3; D remains ambiguous. Germline loops: CDR1 MNHEY, CDR2 SMNVEV (reference sequence). Trimming removed 6 bases from V and 0 bases from J, with 7 bases in between. This CDR3 region has 13 residues. The DNA of the CDR3 is TGTGCCAGCAGCTCGCAGAGCACAGATACGCAGTATTTT. Protein: CASSSQSTDTQYF.

The rearrangement uses TRBV6-1 and TRBJ1-4; 8 bases are a match to TRBD1. The CDR3 length is 18 residues. With 2 bases clipped from V and 6 bases from J, the junction kept 14 bases outside the gene matches. Germline values: CDR1 MNHNS, CDR2 SASEGT. In DNA, the CDR3 is TGTGCCAGCAGTGAATCTGTTTCAGGGGGCGTTTGGTATGAAAAACTGTTTTTT. Translating gives CASSESVSGGVWYEKLFF.

Of note for this clone: Other DNA sequences in this sample translate to the same CDR3. The chain uses TRBV19 and TRBJ2-1, with 9 bases fitting TRBD2. Per germline, CDR1 LNHDA and CDR2 SQIVND (reference sequence). The ends lost 6 bases at V and 1 base at J; junction bases unmatched: 1. This CDR3 is built from 14 residues. The CDR3 region has the DNA TGTGCCAGTAGGACTAGCGGTTCCTACAATGAGCAGTTCTTC. It encodes CASRTSGSYNEQFF. Full variable domain (missing parts from reference TRBV19 and TRBJ2-1): DGGITQSPKYLFRKEGQNVTLSCEQNLNHDAMYWYRQDPGQGLRLIYYSQIVNDFQKGDIAEGYSVSREKKESFPLTVTSAQKNPTAFYLCASRTSGSYNEQFFGPGTRLTVL.

The rearrangement joins TRBV9 to TRBJ1-5; 7 nucleotides agree with TRBD1. The CDR3 loop spans 15 amino acids. J was trimmed by 4 bases and V by 4 bases; bases with no gene match: 8. Germline V gene sequence: CDR1 SGDLS, CDR2 YYNGEE. CDR3 amino acids: CASSPETGRNQPQHF. CDR3 coding DNA: TGTGCCAGCAGCCCAGAGACAGGGAGAAATCAGCCCCAGCATTTT.

The rearrangement joins TRBV10-3 to TRBJ1-5; maybe TRBD1 (5 bases). Germline assignment: CDR1 ENHRY and CDR2 SYGVKD. Trimming cost V 0 bases and J 3 bases, with 15 bases left between them. The CDR3 covers 17 residues. CDR3 in DNA: TGTGCCATCAGTGAGTCAAACATGGACACTCCCAATCAGCCCCAGCATTTT. It specifies CAISESNMDTPNQPQHF.

V and J are TRBV5-5 and TRBJ1-5; 7 bases fit TRBD1. This CDR3 region has 18 residues. The germline CDR1 and CDR2 sequences are SGHKS and YYEKEE (reference sequence). V gave up 0 bases and J gave up 1 base; unmatched junction bases: 10. The CDR3 sequence is CASSLEQGRFGSNQPQHF. CDR3 bases: TGTGCCAGCAGCTTGGAACAGGGGCGATTTGGGAGCAATCAGCCCCAGCATTTT.

The V call is TRBV7-3, the J call TRBJ2-1; TRBD1 agrees at 9 bases. The junction had 7 bases not matched to a gene; V was cut back by 5 bases and J by 5 bases. Per germline, CDR1 SGHTA and CDR2 FQGTGA. The CDR3 is made up of 15 amino acids. The CDR3 nucleotides read TGTGCCAGCAGCCCCCGGGACAGGGTGCACAATGAGCAGTTCTTC. Its protein is CASSPRDRVHNEQFF.

This sequence joins TRBV7-2 and TRBJ2-5; TRBD1 matches at 7 bases. The germline V gene encodes CDR1 SGHTA and CDR2 FQGNSA. There are 14 residues in the CDR3. The ends lost 2 bases at V and 5 bases at J; junction bases unmatched: 5. CDR3 nucleotide sequence: TGTGCCAGCAGCTTAAGGGGACAGTCGGAGACCCAGTACTTC. The encoded protein is CASSLRGQSETQYF.

A few counts support this clone. Other nucleotide sequences in the sample specify the same CDR3. The chain combines TRBV27 with TRBJ1-5; D possibly corresponds to TRBD1 (6 bases). CDR1 is MNHEY, CDR2 SMNVEV, per germline (reference sequence). Trimming shortened V by 3 bases and J by 6 bases, and 9 bases separated the two germline ends. This CDR3 spans 13 amino acids. The CDR3 nucleotides are TGTGCCAGCAGTTTTGGAGGGGGTCAGCCCCAGCATTTT. Translation: CASSFGGGQPQHF.

In DNA, the CDR3 is TGTGCCAGCAGCGCAGGACAGGGGGCGGGGTATGGCTACACCTTC. It yields the protein CASSAGQGAGYGYTF. The chain has TRBV9 and TRBJ1-2; TRBD1 matches at 11 bases. The CDR3 contains 15 residues. Germline-derived CDR1 and CDR2 are SGDLS and YYNGEE. Unmatched junction bases numbered 6, after V lost 3 bases and J lost 5 bases. The whole variable domain, remainder taken from reference TRBV9 and TRBJ1-2, is DSGVTQTPKHLITATGQRVTLRCSPRSGDLSVYWYQQSLDQGLQFLIQYYNGEERAKGNILERFSAQQFPDLHSELNLSSLELGDSALYFCASSAGQGAGYGYTFGSGTRLTVV.

The rearrangement links TRBV28 to TRBJ1-3; D unresolved. V lost 5 bases and J 7 bases, leaving 12 bases between the germline ends. From germline, CDR1 is MDHEN and CDR2 SYDVKM. The CDR3 contains 13 residues. The CDR3 nucleotides are TGTGCCAGCAGTCTCGGAAGGACGAACACCATATATTTT. Amino acid sequence: CASSLGRTNTIYF.

The V call is TRBV5-1, the J call TRBJ1-1; D is undetermined. This CDR3 contains 14 residues. CDR1 is SGHRS, CDR2 YFSETQ, per germline. V was shortened by 4 bases and J by 4 bases, with 14 bases between the two germline ends. CDR3 in DNA: TGCGCCAGCAGCCCCGTTTCGGGAGGCACTGAAGCTTTCTTT. Translated: CASSPVSGGTEAFF.

This clone was recorded a few times. This chain connects TRBV7-9 to TRBJ2-7, with D tentatively TRBD2 (5 bases). This CDR3 is built from 16 residues. Germline lookup yields CDR1 SEHNR and CDR2 FQNEAQ (reference sequence). Trimming stripped 4 bases from V and 3 bases from J, with 19 bases between. CDR3 nucleotide sequence: TGTGCCAGCAGCTCTGATTCCCCCACCGACTACTACGAGCAGTACTTC. It yields the protein CASSSDSPTDYYEQYF.

The genes are TRBV7-9 and TRBJ2-2; D is possibly TRBD2 (6 bases). The CDR3 extends over 13 amino acids. V lost 1 base to trimming and J lost 8 bases, with 8 bases between them. Germline assignment: CDR1 SEHNR and CDR2 FQNEAQ (reference sequence). CDR3 protein: CASSLGGIGELFF. Here the CDR3 DNA reads TGTGCCAGCAGCTTAGGCGGGATAGGGGAGCTGTTTTTT.

This clone occurred once. The chain carries TRBV7-7 and TRBJ2-1; D possibly matches TRBD1 or TRBD2 (5 bases each). Looked up from germline, CDR1 is SSHAT and CDR2 is FNYEAQ (reference sequence). This CDR3 has 18 amino acids. Trimming shortened V by 0 bases and J by 0 bases, and 15 bases separated the two germline ends. CDR3 protein: CASSLALSGTTSYNEQFF. Written as DNA, the CDR3 is TGTGCCAGCAGCTTAGCGTTGTCTGGGACCACCTCCTACAATGAGCAGTTCTTC.

This clone was recorded once. V and J are TRBV25-1 and TRBJ2-3, with D hard to call. The CDR3 totals 16 residues. V shed 3 bases and J shed 2 bases, with 15 bases lying between them. CDR1 MGHDK and CDR2 SYGVNS come from the germline V gene. CDR3 bases: TGTGCCAGCAGTGACCGAAGCATAGCTCCCACAGATACGCAGTATTTT. The encoded protein is CASSDRSIAPTDTQYF.

The genes are TRBV28 and TRBJ1-4; maybe TRBD1 (6 bases). The CDR3 is 16 residues long. The V end was cut by 6 bases, the J end by 4 bases, with 18 bases between. Germline V gives CDR1 MDHEN, CDR2 SYDVKM. The CDR3 loop reads CASRLIRGGFNEKLFF. The CDR3 DNA sequence: TGTGCCAGCAGATTAATACGTGGGGGCTTTAATGAAAAACTGTTTTTT. Combining the CDR3 with reference TRBV28 and TRBJ1-4 gives the whole variable domain DVKVTQSSRYLVKRTGEKVFLECVQDMDHENMFWYRQDPGLGLRLIYFSYDVKMKEKGDIPEGYSVSREKKERFSLILESASTNQTSMYLCASRLIRGGFNEKLFFGSGTQLSVL.

This clone was recorded only once. The gene calls are TRBV4-1 and TRBJ2-1; 8 bases map to TRBD2. CDR1 is MGHRA, CDR2 YSYEKL, per germline. The CDR3 length is 16 residues. After removal of 0 bases from V and 6 bases from J, the junction contained 7 bases not matched to a gene. The CDR3 nucleotides read TGCGCCAGCAGCCAAGAAGGAACGGGAGGGCCCAATGAGCAGTTCTTC. Translation: CASSQEGTGGPNEQFF.

V gene TRBV29-1 combines with J gene TRBJ2-7; D uncertain. The CDR3 totals 11 residues. Germline V gives CDR1 SQVTM, CDR2 ANQGSEA. Trimming took 5 bases from V and 2 from J, leaving 7 bases between them. In DNA form, the CDR3 reads TGCAGCGTTAAAGGTCCCTACGAGCAGTACTTC. It translates to CSVKGPYEQYF.

This chain uses TRBV6-5 with TRBJ2-6; no clear D gene. Germline V gene lookup returns CDR1 MNHEY and CDR2 SVGAGI. The CDR3 totals 10 residues. The V and J ends lost 5 bases and 9 bases respectively, with 2 bases between them. The CDR3 DNA sequence: TGTGCCAGCAGTCTCAACGTCCTGACTTTC. It translates to CASSLNVLTF.